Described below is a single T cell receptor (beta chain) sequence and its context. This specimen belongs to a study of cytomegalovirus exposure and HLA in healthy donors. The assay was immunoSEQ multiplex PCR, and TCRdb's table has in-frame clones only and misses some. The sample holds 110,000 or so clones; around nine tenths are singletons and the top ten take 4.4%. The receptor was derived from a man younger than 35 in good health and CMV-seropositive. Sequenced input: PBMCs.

CDR3 region: CASSGGHGHEQYF. The CDR3 DNA reads TGTGCCAGCAGCGGAGGACATGGCCACGAGCAGTACTTC. The rearrangement uses TRBV9 and TRBJ2-7, with a tentative D call TRBD1 (5 bases). The V end lost 3 bases, the J end lost 5 bases, and 12 bases lay between the germline ends. The CDR3 runs 13 residues. Germline values: CDR1 SGDLS, CDR2 YYNGEE.